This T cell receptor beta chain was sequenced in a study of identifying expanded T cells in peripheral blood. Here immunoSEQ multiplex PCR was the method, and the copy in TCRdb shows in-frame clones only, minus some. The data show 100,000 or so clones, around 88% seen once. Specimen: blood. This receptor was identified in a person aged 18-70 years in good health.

CDR3 sequence: CASTPNRQVEAFF. CDR3 DNA: TGTGCCAGCACCCCCAATAGACAGGTTGAAGCTTTCTTT. The chain uses TRBV6-5 and TRBJ1-1, with a weak D call TRBD1 (6 bases). The germline CDR1 and CDR2 sequences are MNHEY and SVGAGI. The V end was cut by 7 bases, the J end by 7 bases, with 16 bases between. CDR3 length: 13 residues.